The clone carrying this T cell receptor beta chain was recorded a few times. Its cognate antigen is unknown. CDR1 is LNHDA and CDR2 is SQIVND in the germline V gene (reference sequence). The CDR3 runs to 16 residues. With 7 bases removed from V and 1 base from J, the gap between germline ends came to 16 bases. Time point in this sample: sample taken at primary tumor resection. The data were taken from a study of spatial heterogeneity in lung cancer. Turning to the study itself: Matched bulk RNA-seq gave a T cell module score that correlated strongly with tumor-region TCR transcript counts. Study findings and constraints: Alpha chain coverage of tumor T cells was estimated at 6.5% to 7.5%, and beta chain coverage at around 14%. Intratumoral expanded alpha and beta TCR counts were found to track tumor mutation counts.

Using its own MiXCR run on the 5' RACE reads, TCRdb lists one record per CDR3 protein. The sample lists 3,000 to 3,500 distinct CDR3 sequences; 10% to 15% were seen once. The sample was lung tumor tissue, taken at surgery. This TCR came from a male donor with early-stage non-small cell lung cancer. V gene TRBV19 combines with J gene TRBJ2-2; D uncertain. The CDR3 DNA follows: TGTGCCAGTATCCGGTCGAGAGTTTTGAACACCGGGGAGCTGTTTTTT. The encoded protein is CASIRSRVLNTGELFF.